This T cell receptor (beta chain) stems from a study of T cell repertoires in cytomegalovirus infection. Study-level information: TCR beta signatures that were public indicated CMV infection and matching HLA type.

The length of the CDR3 is 16 residues. The V end lost 0 bases, the J end lost 6 bases, and 20 bases lay between the germline ends. The germline V gene has CDR1 DFQATT and CDR2 SNEGSKA (reference sequence). Study-wide points: Clonotypes of TCR beta that were HLA-C-restricted and CMV-specific dominated the ex vivo response. Summed frequency of public TCR beta families distinguished CMV carriers with the relevant HLA.

This clonotype was picked up a small number of times. The antigen remains undetermined. TCRdb used MiXCR to reprocess the reads, holding one entry per CDR3 protein. This sample has about 300,000 distinct CDR3 sequences, with roughly a tenth found just once. This receptor was obtained from a human donor in good health (CMV status not recorded). Some clones in this sample may be carry-over from other donors' samples. The J gene is TRBJ1-2, the V gene TRBV20-1; no firm D call. Sample: PBMCs. The CDR3 region is CSAREGGNALLDGYTF. The CDR3 coding sequence is TGCAGTGCTAGAGAGGGAGGGAACGCCCTCTTAGATGGCTACACCTTC.